These 30 T cell receptor beta chains came from one sample sequenced in a study of shared T cell receptors in the human thymus. Some clones are missing from TCRdb's copy, which holds only in-frame ones; the method was immunoSEQ multiplex PCR. The sample carries almost 550,000 clones, about four fifths recorded once. The data also belong to a second study, concerning human thymus T cells.

The material sequenced was thymocytes. The receptors derive from a boy less than two years old with a congenital heart defect.

This chain connects TRBV2 to TRBJ1-1; 10 nucleotides line up with TRBD1. The CDR3 covers 16 residues. V shed 1 base and J 2 bases; nucleotides not matched to a gene: 4. Per the germline V gene, CDR1 is SNHLY and CDR2 is FYNNEI. The CDR3 spells CASSEDGQGGNTEAFF. The CDR3 bases are TGTGCCAGCAGTGAAGATGGACAGGGGGGAAACACTGAAGCTTTCTTT. The whole variable domain, filled in from reference TRBV2 and TRBJ1-1, reads EPEVTQTPSHQVTQMGQEVILRCVPISNHLYFYWYRQILGQKVEFLVSFYNNEISEKSEIFDDQFSVERPDGSNFTLKIRSTKLEDSAMYFCASSEDGQGGNTEAFFGQGTRLTVV.

V is TRBV2 and J is TRBJ2-7; 12 bases map to TRBD1. The CDR3 runs 15 residues. Trimming took 2 bases from V and 5 from J; bases not matched to a gene: 4. Germline V gives CDR1 SNHLY, CDR2 FYNNEI. CDR3 loop: CASSEKGTGGDEQYF. DNA of the CDR3: TGTGCCAGCAGTGAAAAAGGGACAGGGGGCGACGAGCAGTACTTC.

The chain couples TRBV27 to TRBJ1-2; 9 bases line up with TRBD1. Germline values: CDR1 MNHEY, CDR2 SMNVEV (reference sequence). The CDR3 extends over 12 amino acids. V lost 8 bases to trimming and J lost 5 bases; unmatched junction nucleotides: 3. CDR3 residues: CASGGTGYGYTF. DNA of the CDR3: TGTGCCAGCGGAGGGACAGGGTATGGCTACACCTTC.

V is TRBV25-1 and J is TRBJ2-5; TRBD1 matches 7 bases. The CDR3 totals 14 residues. Germline CDR1 and CDR2: MGHDK and SYGVNS. V lost 6 bases to trimming and J lost 3 bases; unmatched junction nucleotides: 7. The CDR3 DNA reads TGTGCCAGCAGCCAGACAGGGACAAAAGAGACCCAGTACTTC. Protein: CASSQTGTKETQYF.

In the case of this clone: The germline gene is not matched at one end of the junction; a read error may be the cause. The J gene is TRBJ1-6, the V gene TRBV28; 7 bases align to TRBD1. The CDR3 is 12 amino acids. Germline CDR1 reads MDHEN; CDR2 reads SYDVKM. This chain's CDR3 is CASSVTRTGCRF. In nucleotides, the CDR3 is TGTGCCAGCAGTGTTACTAGGACAGGATGCCGCTTT.

This sequence joins TRBV5-1 and TRBJ2-6; D unclear. Germline V gene lookup returns CDR1 SGHRS and CDR2 YFSETQ. Trimming cost V 1 base and J 2 bases, with 16 bases left between them. There are 18 residues in the CDR3. CDR3 sequence: CASSLWLPSNPGANVLTF. The CDR3 bases are TGCGCCAGCAGCTTGTGGCTTCCCAGTAATCCTGGGGCCAACGTCCTGACTTTC.

Here the CDR3 DNA reads TGTGCCAGCAGTTTTAACCCGGAGGGGGCCAACGTCCTGACTTTC. Its protein is CASSFNPEGANVLTF. V is TRBV27 and J is TRBJ2-6, with unresolved D. From germline, CDR1 is MNHEY and CDR2 SMNVEV (reference sequence). This CDR3 is built from 15 residues. V lost 3 bases, J lost 4 bases, and 10 bases lay in between.

This clone showed up just once. The CDR3 DNA reads TGTGCCAGCGGGGACAGGGGGCTTCAAGAGACCCAGTACTTC. Encoded protein: CASGDRGLQETQYF. V usage is TRBV5-4 and J usage is TRBJ2-5; 12 bases line up with TRBD1. CDR1 and CDR2 from the germline V gene are SGHNT and YYREEE (reference sequence). V dropped 7 bases and J dropped 2; count of bases not matched to a gene: 3. This CDR3 comprises 14 residues. The full variable domain, in which reference TRBV5-4 and TRBJ2-5 provide the parts outside the CDR3, is ETGVTQSPTHLIKTRGQQVTLRCSSQSGHNTVSWYQQALGQGPQFIFQYYREEENGRGNFPPRFSGLQFPNYSSELNVNALELDDSALYLCASGDRGLQETQYFGPGTRLLVL.

The V call is TRBV5-4, the J call TRBJ1-2; no firm D call. In germline, CDR1 is SGHNT, CDR2 YYREEE (reference sequence). The germline V and J ends were trimmed by 1 base and 6 bases, with 19 bases remaining between them. The CDR3 contains 16 residues. This CDR3 reads CASSLLLADHNDGYTF. The CDR3 bases are TGTGCCAGCAGCTTGTTATTAGCAGACCACAACGATGGCTACACCTTC. The full variable domain, its missing parts supplied by reference TRBV5-4 and TRBJ1-2, is ETGVTQSPTHLIKTRGQQVTLRCSSQSGHNTVSWYQQALGQGPQFIFQYYREEENGRGNFPPRFSGLQFPNYSSELNVNALELDDSALYLCASSLLLADHNDGYTFGSGTRLTVV.

The V gene is TRBV7-6, the J gene TRBJ2-7; TRBD2 matches 10 bases. CDR1 and CDR2 (germline): SGHVS, FNYEAQ. Trimming took 5 bases from V and 5 from J; bases not matched to a gene: 9. The CDR3 is 15 residues long. The CDR3: CASSPAGGGYNEQYF. The CDR3 nucleotides are TGTGCCAGCAGCCCAGCGGGAGGGGGCTATAACGAGCAGTACTTC.

The chain combines TRBV4-3 with TRBJ2-3; TRBD2 aligns across 9 bases. V lost 4 bases, J lost 2 bases, and 1 base stayed unmatched. Germline CDR1 reads LGHNA; CDR2 reads YSLEER. This CDR3 comprises 14 residues. The chain's CDR3 is CASSLAGVTDTQYF. The CDR3 DNA sequence: TGCGCCAGCAGCCTAGCGGGGGTCACAGATACGCAGTATTTT.

This clone was counted a few times. The chain carries TRBV9 and TRBJ1-3; perhaps TRBD1 as D (6 bases). Germline lookup yields CDR1 SGDLS and CDR2 YYNGEE. This CDR3 has 16 amino acids. Trimming removed 3 bases at V and 0 bases at J, with 13 bases between. The CDR3 sequence is CASSARGTRSGNTIYF. CDR3 bases: TGTGCCAGCAGCGCCAGGGGAACCCGCTCTGGAAACACCATATATTTT.

Here the CDR3 DNA reads TGTGCCAGTAGTCTCGGGGCTAGCGGGAGTAACACAGATACGCAGTATTTT. The encoded protein is CASSLGASGSNTDTQYF. V gene TRBV19 combines with J gene TRBJ2-3, with 10 bases aligning to TRBD2. This CDR3 is built from 17 residues. V lost 5 bases, J lost 2 bases, and 10 bases stayed unmatched. Germline-derived CDR1 and CDR2 are LNHDA and SQIVND (reference sequence).

The V and J genes are TRBV7-9 and TRBJ1-5; D is unclear. There are 16 residues in the CDR3. Per the germline V gene, CDR1 is SEHNR and CDR2 is FQNEAQ (reference sequence). V dropped 0 bases and J dropped 2 bases, with 11 bases sitting between them. The CDR3 here is CASSLAGRTRNQPQHF. For the CDR3, the DNA is TGTGCCAGCAGCTTAGCGGGGAGGACCCGCAATCAGCCCCAGCATTTT.

In this sample, this clone turned up a few times. The chain is built from TRBV21-1 and TRBJ2-5; the table calls TRBD1, which could not be checked here. TRBV21-1 is a recognized pseudogene. The CDR3 is made up of 15 amino acids. The DNA for the CDR3 is TGTGCCAGCAGCAGCAGGGGGACAGGGCGGGAGACCCAGTACTTC. Translated, it gives CASSSRGTGRETQYF.

About this clone: The germline gene is not matched at one end of the junction; a read error may be the cause. The chain uses TRBV19 and TRBJ2-2, with D possibly matching TRBD2 (5 bases). This CDR3 spans 12 amino acids. Germline V gene sequence: CDR1 LNHDA, CDR2 SQIVND (reference sequence). CDR3 sequence: CASSTKAGELFF. As DNA, the CDR3 is TGTGCCAGTAGTACAAAGGCCGGGGAACTGTTTTTT.

The chain joins TRBV6-6 to TRBJ2-1, with 9 bases aligning to TRBD2. The CDR3 sequence is 16 residues long. Germline lookup yields CDR1 MNHNY and CDR2 SVGAGI (reference sequence). V lost 7 bases and J lost 2; bases outside the gene matches: 9. CDR3 DNA: TGTGCCAGCATAGTGGGCGGGAGGGCCGCCTACAATGAGCAGTTCTTC. Translated: CASIVGGRAAYNEQFF.

The chain combines TRBV30 with TRBJ2-3; perhaps TRBD2 as D (6 bases). CDR1 and CDR2 (germline): GTSNPN, SVGIG (reference sequence). V was shortened by 0 bases and J by 2 bases, with 18 bases between the two germline ends. The CDR3 runs to 17 residues. CDR3: CAWSVNLAGWVTDTQYF. Written as DNA, the CDR3 is TGTGCCTGGAGTGTGAACTTGGCGGGATGGGTCACAGATACGCAGTATTTT. Full variable domain (missing parts from reference TRBV30 and TRBJ2-3): SQTIHQWPATLVQPVGSPLSLECTVEGTSNPNLYWYRQAAGRGLQLLFYSVGIGQISSEVPQNLSASRPQDRQFILSSKKLLLSDSGFYLCAWSVNLAGWVTDTQYFGPGTRLTVL.

The CDR3 reads CASSRGLGGMGAGEKLFF. DNA for the CDR3: TGTGCCAGCAGCCGGGGACTGGGAGGGATGGGAGCCGGAGAAAAACTGTTTTTT. The gene calls are TRBV9 and TRBJ1-4; maybe TRBD1 (5 bases). The CDR3 loop spans 18 amino acids. Germline-derived CDR1 and CDR2 are SGDLS and YYNGEE. Trimming took off 4 bases at V and 8 bases at J, with 27 bases between the two ends.

The chain is built from TRBV29-1 and TRBJ2-1, with 12 positions matching TRBD2. V lost 4 bases and J lost 5; bases outside the gene matches: 6. CDR3 length: 15 residues. Germline assignment: CDR1 SQVTM and CDR2 ANQGSEA. CDR3 loop: CSVGPGLAGNNEQFF. In nucleotides, the CDR3 is TGCAGCGTTGGACCGGGACTAGCGGGTAACAATGAGCAGTTCTTC.

This clone was observed once. The chain combines TRBV27 with TRBJ2-4, with D perhaps matching TRBD2 (5 bases). The CDR3 has 14 amino acids. With 3 bases removed from V and 2 bases from J, the gap between germline ends came to 8 bases. Per the germline V gene, CDR1 is MNHEY and CDR2 is SMNVEV (reference sequence). This chain's CDR3 is CASSFSGTKNIQYF. The CDR3 DNA reads TGTGCCAGCAGTTTTTCCGGGACCAAAAACATTCAGTACTTC.

The chain uses TRBV6-1 and TRBJ1-4; the D gene is possibly TRBD1 (6 bases). The CDR3 spans 14 residues. V was trimmed by 10 bases and J by 8 bases, leaving 20 bases between them. Germline V CDR1 and CDR2: MNHNS, SASEGT. The CDR3 coding sequence is TGTGCCATCCTGGGTCGCCAGGGGAGAGAAAAACTGTTTTTT. Translation: CAILGRQGREKLFF.

The V gene is TRBV14, the J gene TRBJ2-2; 7 positions match TRBD1. The V and J ends lost 0 bases and 7 bases, in that order; junction bases with no gene match: 5. This CDR3 contains 15 residues. Germline assignment: CDR1 SGHDN and CDR2 FVKESK. The CDR3 sequence is CASSQEGGAVGELFF. The DNA of the CDR3 is TGTGCCAGCAGCCAAGAAGGGGGCGCCGTCGGGGAGCTGTTTTTT.

The chain combines TRBV4-1 with TRBJ1-1; maybe TRBD1 (5 bases). Looked up from germline, CDR1 is MGHRA and CDR2 is YSYEKL. This CDR3 has 15 residues. Trimming took off 0 bases at V and 3 bases at J, with 11 bases between the two ends. The chain's CDR3 is CASSQDCKGHTEAFF. The CDR3, as DNA: TGCGCCAGCAGCCAAGATTGTAAGGGGCACACTGAAGCTTTCTTT.

The V call is TRBV27, the J call TRBJ2-1; D gene uncertain. V was shortened by 5 bases and J by 0 bases, with 23 bases between the two germline ends. The CDR3 spans 19 residues. Germline CDR1 MNHEY, CDR2 SMNVEV (reference sequence). DNA of the CDR3: TGTGCCAGCAGTCCAGGATCCCACTTCTTGGTGAGCTCCTACAATGAGCAGTTCTTC. Protein sequence: CASSPGSHFLVSSYNEQFF.

The chain carries TRBV29-1 and TRBJ2-7, with TRBD2 as a possible D gene (7 bases). Trimming took 4 bases from V and 3 from J, leaving 19 bases between them. The CDR3 totals 15 residues. CDR1 SQVTM and CDR2 ANQGSEA come from the germline V gene. CDR3 amino acids: CSVGSTGRGGYEQYF. CDR3 sequence (DNA): TGCAGCGTTGGGTCCACAGGGAGGGGGGGCTACGAGCAGTACTTC.

This clone was picked up a small number of times. V usage is TRBV28 and J usage is TRBJ2-6; the match to TRBD1 covers 9 bases. The CDR3 totals 16 residues. CDR1 is MDHEN and CDR2 is SYDVKM in the germline V gene. Unmatched junction bases numbered 3, after V lost 4 bases and J lost 2 bases. CDR3 loop: CASSWTGETGANVLTF. The DNA for the CDR3 is TGTGCCAGCAGTTGGACAGGGGAAACTGGGGCCAACGTCCTGACTTTC.

This chain uses TRBV4-3 with TRBJ1-2; tentatively, D is TRBD1 (5 bases). The CDR3 is made up of 17 amino acids. Trimming removed 0 bases from V and 2 bases from J, with 16 bases in between. CDR1 is LGHNA, CDR2 YSLEER, per germline. CDR3 amino acids: CASSQDMGQGSNYGYTF. Here the CDR3 DNA reads TGCGCCAGCAGCCAAGATATGGGTCAGGGTTCGAACTATGGCTACACCTTC.

The rearrangement joins TRBV6-1 to TRBJ2-1; TRBD2 matches 8 bases. The CDR3 has 13 amino acids. In germline, CDR1 is MNHNS, CDR2 SASEGT. The CDR3 here is CLSGGAPWDEQFF. As DNA, the CDR3 is TGTCTCTCGGGGGGGGCGCCCTGGGATGAGCAGTTCTTC.

This chain links TRBV5-5 with TRBJ2-7; maybe TRBD1 (6 bases). The germline V gene encodes CDR1 SGHKS and CDR2 YYEKEE (reference sequence). This CDR3 is built from 13 residues. V was cut by 4 bases and J by 7 bases, with 15 bases left in between. CDR3 DNA sequence: TGTGCCAGCAGCCCTGACAGGTTGGGTGAGCAGTACTTC. Encoded protein: CASSPDRLGEQYF. Supplemented by reference TRBV5-5 and TRBJ2-7, the full variable domain reads DAGVTQSPTHLIKTRGQQVTLRCSPISGHKSVSWYQQVLGQGPQFIFQYYEKEERGRGNFPDRFSARQFPNYSSELNVNALLLGDSALYLCASSPDRLGEQYFGPGTRLTVT.